This T cell receptor (beta chain) derives from a study of shared clonotypes between healthy human individuals. The wider study: The composition of the donors was a couple of women and three men aged 18 to 49. Study findings and constraints: It was observed that 4% to 6% of naive CD4 clonotypes were shared across a handful of donors. Against clonotypes common to all four donors, non-shared ones had lower generation probabilities.

CD4+ cells were split into CD45RA+ naive and CD45RA-negative memory subsets. Here immunoSEQ multiplex PCR was the method, and the copy in TCRdb shows in-frame clones only, minus some. The sample lists more than 850,000 clones, about four fifths occurring once. This CDR3 contains 15 residues. The germline V gene encodes CDR1 SGHVS and CDR2 FNYEAQ. Between the trimmed V and J ends, which lost 1 base and 3 bases, there was a span of 10 bases. Regarding this clone: Its cognate antigen is unknown.

Sequencing used memory CD4+ T cells from PBMCs. Subset noted: CD45RA-negative fraction. This rearrangement joins TRBV7-6 to TRBJ2-1; tentatively, D is TRBD2 (6 bases). This TCR was recovered from a man between 18 and 29 years old in good health. Some clones in this sample may be carry-over from other donors' samples. CDR3 residues: CASSLGGTDYNEQFF. CDR3 nucleotides: TGTGCCAGCAGCTTAGGTGGGACTGACTACAATGAGCAGTTCTTC.